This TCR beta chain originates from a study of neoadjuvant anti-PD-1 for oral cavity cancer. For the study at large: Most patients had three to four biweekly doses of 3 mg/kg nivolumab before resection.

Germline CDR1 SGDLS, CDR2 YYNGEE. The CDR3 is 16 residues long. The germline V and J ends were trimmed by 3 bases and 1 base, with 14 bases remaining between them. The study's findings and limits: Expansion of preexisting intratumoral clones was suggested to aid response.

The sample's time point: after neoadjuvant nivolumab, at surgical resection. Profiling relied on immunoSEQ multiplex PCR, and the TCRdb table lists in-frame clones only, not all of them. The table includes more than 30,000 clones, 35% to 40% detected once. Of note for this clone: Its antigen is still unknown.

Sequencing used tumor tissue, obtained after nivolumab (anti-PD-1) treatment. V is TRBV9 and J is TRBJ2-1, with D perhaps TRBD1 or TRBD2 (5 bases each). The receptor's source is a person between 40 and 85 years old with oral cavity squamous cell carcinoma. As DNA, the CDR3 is TGTGCCAGCAGCGCCGCCCTGGGGGTTTCCTACAATGAGCAGTTCTTC. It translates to CASSAALGVSYNEQFF.